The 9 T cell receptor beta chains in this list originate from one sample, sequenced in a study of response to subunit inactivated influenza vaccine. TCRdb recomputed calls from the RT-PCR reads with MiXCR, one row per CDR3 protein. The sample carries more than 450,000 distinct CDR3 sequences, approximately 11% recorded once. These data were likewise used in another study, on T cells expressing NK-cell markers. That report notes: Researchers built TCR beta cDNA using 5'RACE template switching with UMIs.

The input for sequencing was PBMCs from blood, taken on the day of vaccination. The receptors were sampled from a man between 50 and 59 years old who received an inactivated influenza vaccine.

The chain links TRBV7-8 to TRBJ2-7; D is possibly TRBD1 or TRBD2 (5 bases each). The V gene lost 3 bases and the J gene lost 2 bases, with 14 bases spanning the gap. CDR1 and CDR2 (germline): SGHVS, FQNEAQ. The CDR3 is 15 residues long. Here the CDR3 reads CASSLGTRRTYEQYF. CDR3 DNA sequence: TGTGCCAGCAGCTTGGGGACCCGGAGAACCTACGAGCAGTACTTC.

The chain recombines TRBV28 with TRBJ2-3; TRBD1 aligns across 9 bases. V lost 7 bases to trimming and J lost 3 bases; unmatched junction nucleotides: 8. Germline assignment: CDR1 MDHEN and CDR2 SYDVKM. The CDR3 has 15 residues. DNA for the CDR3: TGTGCCAGCACCCAGGGACAGGGCATAACAGATACGCAGTATTTT. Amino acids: CASTQGQGITDTQYF.

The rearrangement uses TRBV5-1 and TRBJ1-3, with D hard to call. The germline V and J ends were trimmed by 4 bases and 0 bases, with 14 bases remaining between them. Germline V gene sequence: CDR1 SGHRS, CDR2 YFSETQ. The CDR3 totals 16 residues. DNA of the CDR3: TGCGCCAGCAGCCCACTAGGGCTCAACTCTGGAAACACCATATATTTT. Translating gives CASSPLGLNSGNTIYF.

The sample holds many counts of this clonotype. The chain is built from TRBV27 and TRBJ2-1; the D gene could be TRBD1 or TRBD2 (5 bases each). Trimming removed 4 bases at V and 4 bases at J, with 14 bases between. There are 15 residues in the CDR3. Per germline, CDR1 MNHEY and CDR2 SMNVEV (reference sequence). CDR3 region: CASSSAGTRYNEQFF. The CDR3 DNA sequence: TGTGCCAGCAGTTCGGCCGGGACCCGATACAATGAGCAGTTCTTC.

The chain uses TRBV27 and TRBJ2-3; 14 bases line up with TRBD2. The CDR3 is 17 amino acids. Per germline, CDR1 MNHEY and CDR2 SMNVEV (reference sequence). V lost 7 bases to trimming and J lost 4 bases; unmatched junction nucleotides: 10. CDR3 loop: CASKIAGTSGRPDTQYF. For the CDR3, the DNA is TGTGCCAGCAAAATAGCCGGGACTAGCGGGAGACCAGATACGCAGTATTTT.

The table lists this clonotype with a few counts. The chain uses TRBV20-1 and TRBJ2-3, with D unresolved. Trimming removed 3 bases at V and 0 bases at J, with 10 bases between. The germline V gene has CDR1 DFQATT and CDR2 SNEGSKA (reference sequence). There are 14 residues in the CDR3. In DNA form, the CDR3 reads TGCAGTGCTAGTGCTCCGAAAAGCACAGATACGCAGTATTTT. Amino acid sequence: CSASAPKSTDTQYF.

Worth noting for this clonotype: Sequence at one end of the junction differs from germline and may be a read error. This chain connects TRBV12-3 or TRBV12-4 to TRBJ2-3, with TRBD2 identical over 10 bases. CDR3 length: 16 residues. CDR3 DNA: TGTGCCAGCAGTTTCTGGACTAGCGGACGCACATATACGCAGTATTTT. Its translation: CASSFWTSGRTYTQYF.

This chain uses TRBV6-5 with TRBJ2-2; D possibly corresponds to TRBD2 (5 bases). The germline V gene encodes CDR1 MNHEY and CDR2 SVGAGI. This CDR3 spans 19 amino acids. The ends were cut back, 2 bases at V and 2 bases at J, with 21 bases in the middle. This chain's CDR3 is CASSYNYDSAIDNTGELFF. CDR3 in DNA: TGTGCCAGCAGTTACAATTACGATAGCGCGATTGACAACACCGGGGAGCTGTTTTTT.

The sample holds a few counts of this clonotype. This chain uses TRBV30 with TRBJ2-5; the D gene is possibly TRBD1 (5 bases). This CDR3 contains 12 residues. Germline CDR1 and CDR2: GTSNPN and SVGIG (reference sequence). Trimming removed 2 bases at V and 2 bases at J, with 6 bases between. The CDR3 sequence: CAWSRQQETQYF. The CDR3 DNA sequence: TGTGCCTGGAGTAGACAGCAAGAGACCCAGTACTTC.